This TCR beta chain was captured in a study of T-cell reconstitution after alpha-beta-depleted transplantation in children. Regarding the study as a whole: High day-60 TCRbeta diversity in some patients came from surviving recipient T cells and thymic progenitors. About two months after transplant, alpha-beta T cells reportedly came from several hundred expanded graft clones. At the one-year point after transplant, T-cell counts and TCRbeta diversity were found to come mostly from T cells that had been newly produced.

This clonotype was found a few times. Its target is unknown. Per the germline V gene, CDR1 is LGHNA and CDR2 is YSLEER. The CDR3 is 12 residues long. Trimming left V 0 bases short and J 10 bases short, with 10 bases between. Unique molecular identifiers tagged the TCRbeta library. MiXCR, run by TCRdb on the PCR reads, gives a single entry per CDR3 protein. The repertoire holds tens of thousands of distinct CDR3 sequences, with 52% as singletons. The sample in question was peripheral blood, obtained before TCRalphabeta/CD19-depleted stem cell transplant. The rearrangement uses TRBV4-3 and TRBJ2-7; D uncertain. This TCR came from a boy under three years old with SCID, due to receive a stem cell transplant. CDR3 loop: CASSQDSGTQYF. CDR3 nucleotides: TGCGCCAGCAGCCAAGATTCGGGTACCCAGTACTTC.